This is a list of T cell receptor beta chains from one sample in a study of T cell responses to AZD1222 COVID-19 vaccine. Produced via immunoSEQ multiplex PCR; TCRdb's table is partial and in-frame only. The sample holds roughly 150,000 clones, roughly 89% seen once. The starting material was peripheral blood, obtained on day 0 of AZD1222 vaccination. These receptors all stem from an adult in good health. The CDR3 runs from the conserved cysteine through the conserved F or W. D genes are given only for firm matches. The listing skips clone size in some rows; elsewhere it reads once, few, many or a size class.

>-|TRBV6-2/TRBV6-3|-|TRBJ1-2
CASSLHTRPGSSEGYTF
TGTGCCAGCAGCTTACATACGAGACCAGGGAGCAGCGAAGGCTACACCTTC
>-|TRBV28|-|TRBJ2-7
CASSLPFPYEQYF
TGTGCCAGCAGTTTACCGTTTCCCTACGAGCAGTACTTC
>-|TRBV24-1|-|TRBJ1-1
CATSDDGTEAFF
TGTGCCACCAGTGATGACGGAACTGAAGCTTTCTTT
>TRBD1|TRBV5-1|-|TRBJ1-1
CASCTGEGYTEAFF
TGCGCCAGCTGTACAGGGGAAGGGTACACTGAAGCTTTCTTT
>TRBD2|TRBV9|once|TRBJ2-3
CASSVPAGGNLDTQYF
TGTGCCAGCAGCGTTCCAGCGGGGGGAAATTTGGATACGCAGTATTTT
>TRBD1|TRBV5-4|-|TRBJ1-1
CASSPPTGKSFF
TGTGCCAGCAGCCCACCGACAGGGAAATCCTTCTTT
>-|TRBV12-5|-|TRBJ1-1
CASGREQGRGTEAFF
TGTGCTAGTGGGAGAGAACAGGGCCGGGGGACTGAAGCTTTCTTT
>-|TRBV5-4|-|TRBJ1-2
CASSLARGSKDYTF
TGTGCCAGCAGCTTGGCCAGGGGTAGTAAGGACTACACCTTC
>-|TRBV6-2/TRBV6-3|-|TRBJ2-7
CASSNGQPNSYEQYF
TGTGCCAGCAGCAACGGACAGCCGAACTCCTACGAGCAGTACTTC
>-|TRBV19|few|TRBJ1-5
CASSIEIRGGKRSNQPQHF
TGTGCCAGTAGTATCGAAATCCGGGGGGGGAAGCGTAGCAATCAGCCCCAGCATTTT
>TRBD1|TRBV6-5|-|TRBJ2-1
CASSHRQGASEQFF
TGTGCCAGCAGTCATAGACAGGGGGCAAGTGAGCAGTTCTTC
>TRBD1|TRBV7-9|-|TRBJ1-1
CASRGQNEGMNTEAFF
TGTGCCAGCAGGGGACAGAATGAGGGCATGAACACTGAAGCTTTCTTT
>-|TRBV28|-|TRBJ1-2
CASSLETYGYTF
TGTGCCAGCAGTTTAGAGACCTATGGCTACACCTTC
>-|TRBV6-5|-|TRBJ1-2
CASVAQGGGYTF
TGTGCCAGCGTGGCTCAGGGAGGAGGCTACACCTTC
>TRBD1|TRBV30|-|TRBJ1-2
CAWRQGGLNYGYTF
TGTGCCTGGCGACAGGGAGGGCTTAACTATGGCTACACCTTC
>-|TRBV20-1|-|TRBJ1-4
CSASRVVGEKLFF
TGCAGTGCTAGTCGGGTAGTAGGTGAAAAACTGTTTTTT
>-|TRBV27|-|TRBJ1-5
CASRAGNQPQHF
TGTGCCAGCAGGGCGGGTAATCAGCCCCAGCATTTT
>-|TRBV9|-|TRBJ1-5
CASSAGRSNQPQHF
TGTGCCAGCAGCGCAGGACGGTCGAATCAGCCCCAGCATTTT
>TRBD1|TRBV6-5|-|TRBJ1-2
CASNPRGGDYGYTF
TGTGCCAGCAACCCCAGGGGGGGTGACTATGGCTACACCTTC
>TRBD1|TRBV7-2|-|TRBJ1-5
CASSSPGTGGGQPQHF
TGTGCCAGCAGCTCTCCCGGGACAGGGGGCGGACAGCCCCAGCATTTT
>TRBD1|TRBV7-3|-|TRBJ1-1
CASSSRGRSTEAFF
TGTGCCAGCAGCTCCAGGGGGCGTAGCACTGAAGCTTTCTTT
>-|TRBV6-2/TRBV6-3|-|TRBJ2-3
CASSYAGDTQYF
TGTGCCAGCAGTTACGCTGGGGATACGCAGTATTTT
>TRBD1|TRBV5-5|-|TRBJ1-3
CASSLGGQGISGNTIYF
TGTGCCAGCAGCTTGGGGGGACAGGGTATCTCTGGAAACACCATATATTTT
>-|TRBV5-1|-|TRBJ1-1
CASSGGGGNTEAFF
TGCGCCAGCAGTGGGGGCGGCGGGAACACTGAAGCTTTCTTT
>TRBD1|TRBV4-1|-|TRBJ2-7
CASSQGDRPYEQYF
TGCGCCAGCAGCCAAGGGGACAGACCCTACGAGCAGTACTTC
>TRBD1|TRBV7-9|few|TRBJ1-4
CASRQGASEKLFF
TGTGCCAGCAGACAGGGGGCGAGTGAAAAACTGTTTTTT
>-|TRBV2|-|TRBJ1-4
CASSENGLVGEKLFF
TGTGCCAGCAGTGAAAATGGGCTCGTGGGGGAAAAACTGTTTTTT
>-|TRBV7-9|-|TRBJ1-6
CASSSGRLVNSPLHF
TGTGCCAGCAGCTCCGGACGGCTCGTGAATTCACCCCTCCACTTT
>TRBD2|TRBV18|-|TRBJ2-1
CASSQGLAGSYNEQFF
TGTGCCAGCTCACAGGGACTAGCGGGGTCCTACAATGAGCAGTTCTTC